A few counts support the clone carrying this T cell receptor (beta chain). Its antigen remains unknown. Using its own MiXCR run on the 5' RACE reads, TCRdb lists one record per CDR3 protein. Of around 140,000 distinct CDR3 sequences listed, about 5.7% were seen once; the top ten hold roughly 2.1%. This record belongs to a study of T-cell memory formation after mild COVID-19. Study context: Largely, the TCR clusters proved donor specific. Study-wide points: Chiefly within CM and EM were the contracting CD4+ clones; CD8+ ones were within EMRA.

Trimming took off 3 bases at V and 0 bases at J, with 7 bases between the two ends. Germline-derived CDR1 and CDR2 are LNHDA and SQIVND (reference sequence). The CDR3 is made up of 14 amino acids. This TCR was sampled from an adult woman who had mild COVID-19 (a few samples of this study predate the infection). Cell type and time point are not known. Sequencing input: PBMCs or a T cell subset sorted from them (not recorded which). The chain joins TRBV19 to TRBJ2-3; D is uncertain. The CDR3 loop is CASSMWESTDTQYF. The CDR3 DNA follows: TGTGCCAGTAGTATGTGGGAAAGCACAGATACGCAGTATTTT.